This T cell receptor beta chain was captured in a study of CD8 T cells in ankylosing spondylitis. Findings and limits, study-wide: Within peripheral blood, clones linked to disease were CD8+ and relatively rare. Seven or eight highly homologous variants formed a TCR beta motif that appeared characteristic of ankylosing spondylitis blood. A number of the motif variants had already been described in reactive arthritis synovial fluid and blood.

By quantitative 5'-RACE with molecular barcodes, the TCR beta libraries were made. TCRdb fed the 5' RACE reads into MiXCR, producing one record per CDR3 protein. The table has about 240,000 distinct CDR3 sequences, less than 10% seen once; the top ten hold approximately 6.3%. As regards this clonotype: Antigen unknown.

CDR3 size: 15 residues. J lost 0 bases, V lost 3 bases, and 4 bases had no gene match. The V gene's germline CDR1 is SGHRS and CDR2 YFSETQ. Sequenced: blood, either unsorted or a sorted T cell fraction (not recorded which). The clonotype comes from a male donor with ankylosing spondylitis or in good health (not recorded which). This sequence joins TRBV5-1 and TRBJ2-5, with TRBD2 matching 8 bases. This CDR3 reads CASSSRGGNQETQYF. CDR3 coding DNA: TGCGCCAGCAGCTCCCGGGGGGGCAACCAAGAGACCCAGTACTTC.